The 23 T cell receptor beta chains in this list originate from one sample, sequenced in a study of shared clonotypes between healthy human individuals. Here immunoSEQ multiplex PCR was the method, and the copy in TCRdb shows in-frame clones only, minus some. The repertoire includes approximately 2.4 million clones, approximately 94% of them detected once, and approximately 0.13% sits in the top ten. Sequencing input: naive CD4+ T cells sorted from blood. The subset: CD45RA+ positively selected. These receptors originate from a man aged 18 to 29 in good health.

This clone was found once. The chain uses TRBV5-6 and TRBJ1-2; no definite D call. CDR1 and CDR2 from the germline V gene are SGHDT and YYEEEE. V lost 1 base and J lost 8, with 15 bases in between. The CDR3 consists of 14 residues. DNA of the CDR3: TGTGCCAGCAGCTTGCTCTGGCCGTCCAGCGGCTACACCTTC. Encoded protein: CASSLLWPSSGYTF. The full variable domain, with the rest looked up from reference TRBV5-6 and TRBJ1-2, is DAGVTQSPTHLIKTRGQQVTLRCSPKSGHDTVSWYQQALGQGPQFIFQYYEEEERQRGNFPDRFSGHQFPNYSSELNVNALLLGDSALYLCASSLLWPSSGYTFGSGTRLTVV.

This rearrangement joins TRBV11-3 to TRBJ2-1; 7 bases line up with TRBD1. The CDR3 spans 13 residues. V lost 3 bases to trimming and J lost 10 bases; unmatched junction nucleotides: 6. Germline V gene sequence: CDR1 SGHNT, CDR2 YENEEA. CDR3 loop: CASSFTPGQEQFF. CDR3 coding DNA: TGTGCCAGCAGCTTTACTCCGGGACAGGAGCAGTTCTTC.

The table lists this clone with a count of one. The V and J genes are TRBV10-3 and TRBJ2-1; 7 bases match TRBD2. The CDR3 loop spans 14 amino acids. Looked up from germline, CDR1 is ENHRY and CDR2 is SYGVKD. V shed 11 bases, J shed 0 bases, and the junction held 7 bases outside the gene matches. The CDR3 is CAVSGTNSYNEQFF. In DNA form, the CDR3 reads TGTGCCGTGAGCGGGACCAACTCCTACAATGAGCAGTTCTTC.

This chain joins TRBV6-5 and TRBJ2-1; no definite D call. Trimming shortened V by 0 bases and J by 7 bases, and 13 bases separated the two germline ends. The CDR3 is 15 amino acids. Germline CDR1 is MNHEY and CDR2 is SVGAGI. The CDR3 bases are TGTGCCAGCAGTTACTCTTGGGGATCCAAGAATGAGCAGTTCTTC. It is translated as CASSYSWGSKNEQFF.

The chain employs TRBV28 and TRBJ2-5; no definite D call. CDR1 is MDHEN, CDR2 SYDVKM, per germline. The CDR3 contains 14 residues. The V gene lost 4 bases and the J gene lost 5 bases, with 14 bases spanning the gap. The CDR3 loop is CASSYDLVGETQYF. As DNA, the CDR3 is TGTGCCAGCAGTTACGACTTAGTTGGGGAGACCCAGTACTTC.

As regards this clone: The sample has other DNA sequences that encode this CDR3 too. The J gene is TRBJ2-5, the V gene TRBV5-1; 7 bases line up with TRBD1. CDR1 SGHRS and CDR2 YFSETQ come from the germline V gene. The CDR3 loop spans 13 amino acids. Trimming took 3 bases from V and 2 from J; bases not matched to a gene: 1. CDR3 nucleotide sequence: TGCGCCAGCAGCTGGGACAGTCAAGAGACCCAGTACTTC. It translates to CASSWDSQETQYF.

This clone was found a few times. Other DNA sequences from this sample encode an identical CDR3 as well. V gene TRBV6-5 combines with J gene TRBJ2-7, with TRBD1 matching 7 bases. V lost 6 bases to trimming and J lost 3 bases; unmatched junction nucleotides: 2. Germline values: CDR1 MNHEY, CDR2 SVGAGI. The CDR3 sequence is 12 residues long. The CDR3 nucleotides are TGTGCCAGCAGCCGACAGGGCTACGAGCAGTACTTC. Protein sequence: CASSRQGYEQYF.

V and J are TRBV7-9 and TRBJ2-7; maybe TRBD1 (5 bases). Trimming pared 1 base from V and 4 bases from J, leaving 8 bases between. The germline V gene encodes CDR1 SEHNR and CDR2 FQNEAQ (reference sequence). CDR3 length: 13 residues. Here the CDR3 DNA reads TGTGCCAGCAGCTTAGAGGCAGGGTACGAGCAGTACTTC. Translation gives CASSLEAGYEQYF.

V and J are TRBV2 and TRBJ2-3, with D perhaps given as TRBD1 or TRBD2 (6 bases each). The CDR3 runs 14 residues. V lost 6 bases and J 5 bases, leaving 15 bases between the germline ends. The germline CDR1 and CDR2 sequences are SNHLY and FYNNEI. The CDR3 sequence is CASRGGTGLDTQYF. The CDR3 DNA is TGTGCCAGCAGGGGGGGTACAGGGTTAGATACGCAGTATTTT.

This sequence joins TRBV5-1 and TRBJ2-3; D may match TRBD1 or TRBD2 (6 bases each). The CDR3 runs 16 residues. Germline V lookup: CDR1 SGHRS, CDR2 YFSETQ. Trimming removed 5 bases at V and 6 bases at J, with 22 bases between. CDR3 amino acids: CASRRDGGTTGDTQYF. The CDR3 DNA is TGCGCCAGCAGACGTGACGGCGGGACCACAGGGGATACGCAGTATTTT.

This sequence joins TRBV16 and TRBJ2-7; D is ambiguous. This CDR3 region has 12 residues. Germline V gene data show CDR1 as KGHSY and CDR2 as FQNENV. V lost 2 bases and J lost 6, with 8 bases in between. The CDR3 sequence is CASSQVFREQYF. CDR3 bases: TGTGCCAGCAGCCAAGTATTCCGCGAGCAGTACTTC. The full variable domain, in which reference TRBV16 and TRBJ2-7 provide the parts outside the CDR3, is GEEVAQTPKHLVRGEGQKAKLYCAPIKGHSYVFWYQQVLKNEFKFLISFQNENVFDETGMPKERFSAKCLPNSPCSLEIQATKLEDSAVYFCASSQVFREQYFGPGTRLTVT.

The V gene is TRBV7-9, the J gene TRBJ2-1, with 11 positions matching TRBD2. The V gene's germline CDR1 is SEHNR and CDR2 FQNEAQ (reference sequence). The length of the CDR3 is 14 residues. The V and J ends lost 6 bases and 6 bases, in that order; junction bases with no gene match: 4. The CDR3 DNA reads as TGTGCCAGCAGTTCTAGCGGGAGGTTCAATGAGCAGTTCTTC. This codes for CASSSSGRFNEQFF.

The rearrangement links TRBV14 to TRBJ1-2, with D unclear. This CDR3 spans 13 amino acids. V lost 4 bases and J lost 0, with 6 bases in between. The germline CDR1 and CDR2 sequences are SGHDN and FVKESK. This CDR3 is CASSPLANYGYTF. The CDR3 bases are TGTGCCAGCAGCCCTTTAGCTAACTATGGCTACACCTTC.

The chain employs TRBV7-2 and TRBJ2-5; D gene unclear. This CDR3 has 13 residues. The V and J ends lost 1 base and 0 bases respectively, with 3 bases between them. Per germline, CDR1 SGHTA and CDR2 FQGNSA. This CDR3 is CASSLVYQETQYF. The CDR3 nucleotides are TGTGCCAGCAGCTTAGTCTACCAAGAGACCCAGTACTTC.

The rearrangement links TRBV6-1 to TRBJ1-3; D unresolved. Trimming left V 0 bases short and J 0 bases short, with 9 bases between. CDR3 length: 16 amino acids. Germline V CDR1 and CDR2: MNHNS, SASEGT. The CDR3 region is CASSEATKLSGNTIYF. CDR3 DNA sequence: TGTGCCAGCAGTGAAGCGACTAAACTCTCTGGAAACACCATATATTTT.

The V call is TRBV27, the J call TRBJ2-3; 8 bases are shared with TRBD1. CDR1 and CDR2 (germline): MNHEY, SMNVEV (reference sequence). This CDR3 has 12 residues. V lost 6 bases to trimming and J lost 6 bases; unmatched junction nucleotides: 2. CDR3 coding DNA: TGTGCCAGCAGCAGACAGGGGGATACGCAGTATTTT. Translated, it gives CASSRQGDTQYF.

The V gene is TRBV30, the J gene TRBJ2-7, with TRBD1 matching 9 bases. CDR1 is GTSNPN, CDR2 SVGIG, per germline (reference sequence). The ends lost 8 bases at V and 6 bases at J; junction bases unmatched: 8. This CDR3 is built from 12 residues. CDR3 sequence (DNA): TGTGCCGGGGGACAGGGAATAGGCGAGCAGTACTTC. As protein: CAGGQGIGEQYF.

The genes are TRBV18 and TRBJ1-1; D possibly corresponds to TRBD1 (5 bases). V was pared by 3 bases and J by 11 bases, with 22 bases between. Germline V gene data show CDR1 as KGHSH and CDR2 as LQKENI. The CDR3 has 15 amino acids. This chain's CDR3 is CASSPNRDSNQGAFF. The CDR3 DNA reads TGTGCCAGCTCACCTAACCGGGACTCAAACCAAGGGGCTTTCTTT.

This chain joins TRBV5-6 and TRBJ1-2; possible D gene TRBD1, 5 bases. The CDR3 runs to 15 residues. V was clipped by 2 bases and J by 0 bases, with 11 bases between them. Germline V gene sequence: CDR1 SGHDT, CDR2 YYEEEE. The CDR3 loop reads CASSFETAANYGYTF. CDR3 nucleotides: TGTGCCAGCAGCTTTGAGACAGCTGCTAACTATGGCTACACCTTC.

The CDR3 DNA is TGTGCCAGCAGCTTAGGTCGGGGGCTCAGCTCTGGAAACACCATATATTTT. This sequence encodes CASSLGRGLSSGNTIYF. The chain recombines TRBV7-6 with TRBJ1-3; a possible D gene is TRBD1 (6 bases). V was shortened by 1 base and J by 0 bases, with 13 bases between the two germline ends. The CDR3 is made up of 17 amino acids. Germline CDR1 reads SGHVS; CDR2 reads FNYEAQ.

On this clone itself: This sample includes further DNA sequences coding for the same CDR3. The J gene is TRBJ2-7, the V gene TRBV7-9, with TRBD2 matching 7 bases. The CDR3 contains 12 residues. Germline CDR1 and CDR2: SEHNR and FQNEAQ (reference sequence). J was trimmed by 0 bases and V by 8 bases; bases with no gene match: 1. In DNA, the CDR3 is TGTGCCAGCGGGAGGGACTCCTACGAGCAGTACTTC. Translated: CASGRDSYEQYF.

The chain recombines TRBV5-1 with TRBJ2-7; the match to TRBD2 covers 10 bases. CDR1 is SGHRS and CDR2 is YFSETQ in the germline V gene. With V trimmed by 2 bases and J by 3 bases, 8 bases remained unmatched. The CDR3 extends over 16 amino acids. CDR3: CASSLTSGIGSYEQYF. As DNA, the CDR3 is TGCGCCAGCAGCTTAACTAGCGGGATAGGTAGCTACGAGCAGTACTTC.

This clone showed up just a few times. This chain links TRBV6-5 with TRBJ1-6, with no clear D. Germline assignment: CDR1 MNHEY and CDR2 SVGAGI. CDR3 length equals 15 residues. The V gene lost 5 bases and the J gene lost 8 bases, with 16 bases spanning the gap. CDR3 DNA sequence: TGTGCCAGCAGTAGGGCAGGAACGAAGGATTCACCCCTCCACTTT. Protein product: CASSRAGTKDSPLHF.